This T cell receptor (beta chain) appears in the sequencing data of a study of blood T cell repertoires in COVID-19. Deletions cut 0 bases from V and 2 bases from J, with 13 bases between. The germline V gene encodes CDR1 LGHNA and CDR2 YNFKEQ. The CDR3 is 16 amino acids. Sequencing was performed with immunoSEQ multiplex PCR; in TCRdb, only in-frame clones are kept and a portion is missing. The sample shows fewer than 250,000 clones, roughly 90% of them seen only once. The clonotype comes from a woman in her fifties or sixties with acute or convalescent COVID-19. Material: peripheral blood. This chain joins TRBV4-2 and TRBJ1-2; D ambiguous. In DNA, the CDR3 is TGTGCCAGCAGCCAAGAGTCCCAGTTCGGGAACTATGGCTACACCTTC. Amino acid sequence: CASSQESQFGNYGYTF.